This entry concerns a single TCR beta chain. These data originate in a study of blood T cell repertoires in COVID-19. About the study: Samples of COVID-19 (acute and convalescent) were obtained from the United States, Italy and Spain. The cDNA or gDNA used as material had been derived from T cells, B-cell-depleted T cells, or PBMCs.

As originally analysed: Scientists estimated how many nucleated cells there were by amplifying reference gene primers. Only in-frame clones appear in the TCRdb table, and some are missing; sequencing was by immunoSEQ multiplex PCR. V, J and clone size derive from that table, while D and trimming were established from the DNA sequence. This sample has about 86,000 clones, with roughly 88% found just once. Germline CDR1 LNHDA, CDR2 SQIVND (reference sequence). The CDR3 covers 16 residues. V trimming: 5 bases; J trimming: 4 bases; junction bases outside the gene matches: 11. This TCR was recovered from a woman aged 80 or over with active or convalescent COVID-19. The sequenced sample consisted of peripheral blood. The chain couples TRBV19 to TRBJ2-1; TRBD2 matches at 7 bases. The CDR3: CASSWIAGPPYNEQFF. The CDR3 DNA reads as TGTGCCAGTAGTTGGATAGCGGGTCCTCCTTACAATGAGCAGTTCTTC.